These T cell receptor beta chains were read from a single sample in a study of molecular identifiers for immune sequencing clone quantification. One entry per CDR3 protein results from TCRdb running MiXCR on the PCR reads. The repertoire consists of 300,000 to 400,000 distinct CDR3 sequences, with about 22% occurring once and the leading ten covering approximately 0.8%. The sample was naive CD8+ T cells from blood, with Jurkat cell RNA spiked in. The source is a human donor in good health. Some libraries in this study had Jurkat cell RNA spiked in. The conserved cysteine and the conserved F or W are not part of the CDR3 here. Fields, in order: clone size, V gene, CDR3 protein. Size values are once, few and many counts, or a class for expanded clones, and some rows have none.

many,TRBV10-3,AISVGRDDEQY
.,TRBV5-1,ASSWTSGGTYEQY
many,TRBV19,ASSMTGDTEAF
many,TRBV28,ASSFTGHTPTDTQY
.,TRBV6-2/TRBV6-3,ASNVGPGHEQY
many,TRBV2,ANRQDPSTDTQY
few,TRBV4-3,ASSQDAGTGVSYGYT
.,TRBV27,ASSLTYPSGTNVLT
many,TRBV9,ASMTGDFAGELF
many,TRBV29-1,SVPTGKHTEAF
many,TRBV6-2/TRBV6-3,ASSPGTEQF
many,TRBV9,ASSVPSSMNTEAF
many,TRBV7-2,ASSSSAGATNEQF
few,TRBV7-2,ASSFGGAGYEQY
many,TRBV4-3,ASSQWVRAGANVLT
many,TRBV5-4,ASSFGGGLPDTQY
many,TRBV5-1,ASSLVSAGRGAAYEQY
many,TRBV30,AWSVDTEAF
many,TRBV28,ASSVVGTASYEQY
few,TRBV28,ASSLRAGGLGTDTQY
many,TRBV7-9,ASSLAGDGDGYT
few,TRBV19,ASNHGDRTTDTQY
many,TRBV7-9,ASSQNLGFGSYNEQF
.,TRBV2,ASMETVQETQY
many,TRBV4-1,ASSQEIWAGGEETQY
many,TRBV7-9,ASSPPLVAGGTETQY
many,TRBV6-1,ASILHGGPYEQY
many,TRBV15,ATSRGGQYLNTEAF
.,TRBV9,ASNVPLAGGPDTQY
many,TRBV27,ASSFGPSTEAF
many,TRBV6-2/TRBV6-3,ASSYVYSNQPQH
many,TRBV5-1,ASSLALGEFYEQY
.,TRBV4-3,ASSQDLGLGYGYT
many,TRBV7-2,ASTGQGEGLAPIWVTGELF
.,TRBV3-1,ASSPGTDQF
few,TRBV7-9,ASSPDSWRYEQY
many,TRBV20-1,SVIPGVVAF
many,TRBV6-2/TRBV6-3,ASSNSPGEQY
many,TRBV4-3,ASSQDGAHSYTDTQY
many,TRBV9,ASSATTGTGAPDTQY
many,TRBV6-2/TRBV6-3,ASWGDYPYEQY
many,TRBV3-1,ASSQGKDRGGYT
few,TRBV24-1,ATRAGHLTSGPNEQF
many,TRBV24-1,ATSDRPLATRQETQY
few,TRBV5-5,ASSSTTNSYEQY
many,TRBV2,ASTRLAGEAEQF
many,TRBV6-2/TRBV6-3,ATVPSVYNEQF
many,TRBV6-2/TRBV6-3,ASTSRGLWTEAF
.,TRBV3-1,ASSRTRGLLDRQTQY
many,TRBV6-2/TRBV6-3,ASSYDRFGNQPQH
many,TRBV7-9,ASSPSGRSSVTGELF
.,TRBV7-6,ASSGGQVVTQC
many,TRBV29-1,SVSPTGAGTDTQY
many,TRBV5-1,ASSTGFNPPTYEQY
many,TRBV9,ASGGGLESTGELF
many,TRBV6-6,ASSYGNEQF